This is a list of T cell receptor beta chains from one sample in a study of beta chain features in type 1 diabetes. The data were produced by immunoSEQ multiplex PCR, yet TCRdb's version contains in-frame clones alone and is incomplete. The sample lists 300,000 to 350,000 clones, over 7% occurring once. Specimen: central memory CD4+ T cells from blood. These receptors were obtained from a man younger than 40 with type 1 diabetes. Both conserved end residues are part of each CDR3. Fields, in order: CDR3 length, V gene, D gene, clone size, J gene, CDR3 DNA, CDR3 protein. The D gene is left open where the match is weak. Not all rows give a size; the values are once, few, many and, for expanded clones, a class.

14,TRBV30,.,few,TRBJ1-3,TGTGCCTGGAGTGTGAAGGGATCTGGAAACACCATATATTTT,CAWSVKGSGNTIYF
12,TRBV2,.,.,TRBJ1-2,TGTGCCAGCAGTGAAGACGGGAGTGGCTACACCTTC,CASSEDGSGYTF
14,TRBV16,TRBD1,many,TRBJ2-2,TGTGCCAGCAGCCCCCATCAGGGGGTCGGGGAGCTGTTTTTT,CASSPHQGVGELFF
15,TRBV28,.,few,TRBJ2-6,TGTGCCAGCAGTGCCGACTCCTCTGGGGCCAACGTCCTGACTTTC,CASSADSSGANVLTF
12,TRBV6-5,.,.,TRBJ1-4,TGTGCCAGCAGGGACGCAAATGAAAAACTGTTTTTT,CASRDANEKLFF
11,TRBV28,.,many,TRBJ1-4,TGTGCCAGCAGGGCCGGGGGCAACCCGTTTTTT,CASRAGGNPFF
14,TRBV5-1,.,few,TRBJ1-1,TGCGCCAGCCGGGAGGGGCAAATGAACACTGAAGCTTTCTTT,CASREGQMNTEAFF
15,TRBV14,TRBD1,.,TRBJ2-3,TGTGCCAGCAGCCAGGTCAGGGGGCATACAGATACGCAGTATTTT,CASSQVRGHTDTQYF
15,TRBV28,TRBD1,.,TRBJ2-7,TGTGCCAGCAGTTTAGGCGGACAGGGGGCCGACGAGCAGTACTTC,CASSLGGQGADEQYF
15,TRBV7-9,.,.,TRBJ2-3,TGTGCCAGCAGCCAGAGACTAGGACTCTATGATACGCAGTATTTT,CASSQRLGLYDTQYF
13,TRBV7-9,TRBD1,many,TRBJ1-6,TGTGCCGGAGGGACAGGGAGCAATTCACCCCTCCACTTT,CAGGTGSNSPLHF
14,TRBV5-8,.,.,TRBJ2-3,TGTGCCAGCAGCTTACGACAGGACACAGATACGCAGTATTTT,CASSLRQDTDTQYF
18,TRBV15,.,few,TRBJ1-4,TGTGCCACCAGCAGAGGAAGAGGGGGAACTGGGGCTAATGAAAAACTGTTTTTT,CATSRGRGGTGANEKLFF
15,TRBV19,TRBD1,few,TRBJ1-1,TGTGCCAGTAGTACGTGGGACAGAGGTAAGACTGAAGCTTTCTTT,CASSTWDRGKTEAFF
14,TRBV9,TRBD2,few,TRBJ2-1,TGTGCCAGCTCTCGGGGGGGCCTCTACAATGAGCAGTTCTTC,CASSRGGLYNEQFF
14,TRBV4-3,TRBD1,few,TRBJ2-3,TGCGCCAGCAGCCAAGAGACAGGGTCCAATACGCAGTATTTT,CASSQETGSNTQYF
14,TRBV7-9,.,few,TRBJ2-7,TGTGCCAGCAGCAAAGGGACATCAATTGGCAAGCAGTACTTC,CASSKGTSIGKQYF
14,TRBV5-1,TRBD2,.,TRBJ2-3,TGCGCCAGCTCGAGGGGACTAGCACCAGATACGCAGTATTTT,CASSRGLAPDTQYF
14,TRBV5-1,TRBD1,.,TRBJ2-1,TGCGCCAGCAGAAAAGGGGACAGCTACAATGAGCAGTTCTTC,CASRKGDSYNEQFF
14,TRBV6-6,.,few,TRBJ2-1,TGTGCCAGCAGGGGGGCGGGATCTCTCAATGAGCAGTTCTTC,CASRGAGSLNEQFF
13,TRBV4-3,.,few,TRBJ2-1,TGCGCCAGCAGCCAAGATTCCGGAGTTGAGCAGTTCTTC,CASSQDSGVEQFF
16,TRBV5-1,.,few,TRBJ2-3,TGCGCCAGCAGCTTGGCCCCGTTCCCAGACACAGATACGCAGTATTTT,CASSLAPFPDTDTQYF
14,TRBV18,TRBD2,.,TRBJ2-7,TGTGCCAGCTCACCTAGCGGGGGAGGAGACGAGCAGTACTTC,CASSPSGGGDEQYF
15,TRBV5-6,.,few,TRBJ2-3,TGTGCCAGCAGCTTGGATCCGGGGACCACAGATACGCAGTATTTT,CASSLDPGTTDTQYF
16,TRBV12-2,.,few,TRBJ2-7,TGTGCAAGTCGCTTTTTAATCGGGCCCTCCTCCTACGAGCAGTACTTC,CASRFLIGPSSYEQYF
11,TRBV6-1,.,.,TRBJ2-4,TGTGCCAGCAGGGCACGACACTTACAGTACTTC,CASRARHLQYF
12,TRBV28,.,few,TRBJ1-2,TGTGCCAGCAGAAATCCAACCTATGGCTACACCTTC,CASRNPTYGYTF
10,TRBV9,.,.,TRBJ2-1,TGTGCCAGCAGCAGAAAGGACGAGTTCTTC,CASSRKDEFF
13,TRBV2,.,few,TRBJ1-6,TGTGCCAGCAGTGAAAACGTTAATTCACCCCTCCACTTT,CASSENVNSPLHF
15,TRBV7-8,TRBD1,.,TRBJ1-2,TGTGCCAGCAGCTTGAGTGGTTCAGGGGGTCTTGGCTACACCTTC,CASSLSGSGGLGYTF
12,TRBV30,.,.,TRBJ1-1,TGTGCCTGGTATTTTGGTGGCACTGAAGCTTTCTTT,CAWYFGGTEAFF
15,TRBV7-2,.,.,TRBJ2-4,TGTGCCAGCAGCTCACCGGCCGTAGCCAAAAACATTCAGTACTTC,CASSSPAVAKNIQYF
15,TRBV5-4,.,.,TRBJ1-2,TGTGCCAGCAGCTTGTGGGCCTCGAATTCCTATGGCTACACCTTC,CASSLWASNSYGYTF
13,TRBV11-2,TRBD1,few,TRBJ2-5,TGTGCCAGCAGCTCGGGACAGCAAGAGACCCAGTACTTC,CASSSGQQETQYF
15,TRBV28,TRBD1,few,TRBJ1-1,TGTGCCAGCAGGTCACAGGGGGCGGGCAACACTGAAGCTTTCTTT,CASRSQGAGNTEAFF
12,TRBV10-3,.,few,TRBJ1-1,TGTGCCATCACTGGGGCTAACACTGAAGCTTTCTTT,CAITGANTEAFF
13,TRBV5-6,.,.,TRBJ1-5,TGTGCCAGCAGCTTATCACGGGTCGGGCCCCAGCATTTT,CASSLSRVGPQHF